The 15 T cell receptor beta chains listed next were all sequenced from one sample in a study of blood T cell repertoires in COVID-19. Produced via immunoSEQ multiplex PCR; TCRdb's table is partial and in-frame only. The repertoire includes more than 40,000 clones, roughly 86% of them detected once, and more than 15% sits in the top ten. Sequencing input: peripheral blood. All receptors derive from a man in his 60s with active or convalescent COVID-19.

The rearrangement links TRBV18 to TRBJ1-2; 7 positions match TRBD1. V was clipped by 2 bases and J by 5 bases; unmatched bases: 11. Germline CDR1 and CDR2: KGHSH and LQKENI. The CDR3 is 16 amino acids. CDR3 coding DNA: TGTGCCAGCTCACCAACGACCCGGACAGGTGGTTATGGCTACACCTTC. Protein sequence: CASSPTTRTGGYGYTF.

The chain couples TRBV3-1 (or the pseudogene TRBV3-2) to TRBJ2-3, with 13 bases aligning to TRBD2. Per the germline V gene, CDR1 is LGHDT and CDR2 is YNNKEL (reference sequence). With V trimmed by 4 bases and J by 2 bases, 9 bases remained unmatched. CDR3 size: 18 residues. Here the CDR3 DNA reads TGTGCCAGCAGCCCCGGGACTAGCGGGGCCTTTAACACAGATACGCAGTATTTT. Its translation: CASSPGTSGAFNTDTQYF.

V and J are TRBV5-1 and TRBJ2-3; D gene ambiguous. The CDR3 is 15 amino acids. V lost 0 bases and J 0 bases, leaving 8 bases between the germline ends. Germline-derived CDR1 and CDR2 are SGHRS and YFSETQ. CDR3 sequence reads: CASSLDFTSTDTQYF. The CDR3 DNA is TGCGCCAGCAGCTTGGACTTTACTAGCACAGATACGCAGTATTTT.

The chain recombines TRBV7-9 with TRBJ2-2; maybe TRBD2 (5 bases). The germline CDR1 and CDR2 sequences are SEHNR and FQNEAQ (reference sequence). The CDR3 runs 16 residues. V was trimmed by 4 bases and J by 1 base, leaving 13 bases between them. The CDR3 DNA reads TGTGCCAGCAGCTCCCTCCGAGAGGGGAACACCGGGGAGCTGTTTTTT. It codes for CASSSLREGNTGELFF.

J is TRBJ1-2 and V is TRBV2; 7 positions match TRBD1. The V gene's germline CDR1 is SNHLY and CDR2 FYNNEI. This CDR3 comprises 16 residues. V lost 5 bases and J lost 8; bases outside the gene matches: 17. DNA for the CDR3: TGTGCCAGCAGTAGACAGGGCGCGGGTATCTCGAGGGGCTACACCTTC. Residues: CASSRQGAGISRGYTF.

The chain couples TRBV20-1 to TRBJ1-2; D is undetermined. CDR1 is DFQATT and CDR2 is SNEGSKA in the germline V gene (reference sequence). Trimming shortened V by 6 bases and J by 5 bases, and 10 bases separated the two germline ends. The CDR3 has 11 amino acids. The CDR3 here is CSAEAGYGYTF. The CDR3 nucleotides are TGCAGTGCCGAGGCCGGGTATGGCTACACCTTC.

This clone was detected once. V usage is TRBV10-3 and J usage is TRBJ2-5, with 7 bases identical to TRBD2. Germline assignment: CDR1 ENHRY and CDR2 SYGVKD. The CDR3 extends over 15 amino acids. The junction had 3 bases not matched to a gene; V was cut back by 0 bases and J by 2 bases. CDR3 nucleotides: TGTGCCATCAGTGAGTCTTCCGGGGGGCAAGAGACCCAGTACTTC. It is translated as CAISESSGGQETQYF.

A single count supports this clone. The chain recombines TRBV9 with TRBJ1-4; the D gene is possibly TRBD1 (6 bases). V was cut by 0 bases and J by 6 bases, with 15 bases left in between. This CDR3 contains 16 residues. Germline V gene lookup returns CDR1 SGDLS and CDR2 YYNGEE. The CDR3 DNA is TGTGCCAGCAGCGTAGCAGGGGTAAGGGGAGATGAAAAACTGTTTTTT. Translating gives CASSVAGVRGDEKLFF. The variable domain in full, with the rest retrieved from reference TRBV9 and TRBJ1-4, is DSGVTQTPKHLITATGQRVTLRCSPRSGDLSVYWYQQSLDQGLQFLIQYYNGEERAKGNILERFSAQQFPDLHSELNLSSLELGDSALYFCASSVAGVRGDEKLFFGSGTQLSVL.

The gene calls are TRBV19 and TRBJ1-4; TRBD1 agrees at 7 bases. CDR3 size: 15 residues. Germline trimming cut 5 bases from V and 3 bases from J; bases unmatched to any gene: 6. Germline lookup yields CDR1 LNHDA and CDR2 SQIVND (reference sequence). This chain's CDR3 is CASSDREAANEKLFF. In DNA form, the CDR3 reads TGTGCCAGTAGTGACAGGGAGGCGGCTAATGAAAAACTGTTTTTT.

The CDR3 loop reads CASSNQGDSGNTIYF. The DNA for the CDR3 is TGTGCCAGTAGTAACCAGGGGGACTCTGGAAACACCATATATTTT. This chain joins TRBV19 and TRBJ1-3; TRBD1 aligns across 7 bases. The CDR3 spans 15 residues. Germline CDR1 LNHDA, CDR2 SQIVND (reference sequence). The J segment lost 0 bases and the V segment lost 4 bases, leaving 3 bases of the junction unmatched.

The chain couples TRBV7-9 to TRBJ1-2, with D unresolved. The CDR3 has 12 amino acids. V lost 1 base and J lost 8, with 8 bases in between. Germline CDR1 reads SEHNR; CDR2 reads FQNEAQ (reference sequence). CDR3 in amino acids: CASSLGPSGYTF. In DNA form, the CDR3 reads TGTGCCAGCAGCTTAGGTCCTTCGGGCTACACCTTC.

This clone was seen a single time. The gene calls are TRBV12-3 or TRBV12-4 and TRBJ2-5; D uncertain. V was cut by 3 bases and J by 0 bases, with 5 bases left in between. The CDR3 totals 13 residues. CDR3 loop: CASSFGHQETQYF. Written as DNA, the CDR3 is TGTGCCAGCAGTTTTGGCCACCAAGAGACCCAGTACTTC.

The chain recombines TRBV18 with TRBJ1-3; weak D call: TRBD1 (6 bases). V lost 0 bases and J 6 bases, leaving 18 bases between the germline ends. The germline V gene encodes CDR1 KGHSH and CDR2 LQKENI. The CDR3 covers 17 residues. CDR3: CASSPPAGGAFENTIYF. CDR3 DNA sequence: TGTGCCAGCTCACCACCCGCGGGGGGCGCATTTGAAAACACCATATATTTT.

The gene calls are TRBV7-9 and TRBJ2-6; no definite D call. The CDR3 covers 15 residues. Germline CDR1 reads SEHNR; CDR2 reads FQNEAQ (reference sequence). V was trimmed by 11 bases and J by 4 bases, leaving 18 bases between them. The CDR3 region has the DNA TGTGCCGCCCCTCGCGGTTCAGCGGGGGCCAACGTCCTGACTTTC. It yields the protein CAAPRGSAGANVLTF.

The chain is built from TRBV11-2 and TRBJ1-2; D unclear. Germline CDR1 and CDR2: SGHAT and FQNNGV. The CDR3 is 14 residues long. V was clipped by 1 base and J by 0 bases, with 6 bases between them. The CDR3 protein is CASSLGAANYGYTF. CDR3 coding DNA: TGTGCCAGCAGCTTAGGGGCAGCTAACTATGGCTACACCTTC.